This T cell receptor (beta chain) was captured by sequencing in a study of blood T cell repertoires in COVID-19. The assay was immunoSEQ multiplex PCR, and TCRdb's table has in-frame clones only and misses some. The data show fewer than 150,000 clones, around 76% seen once. Germline assignment: CDR1 SGHRS and CDR2 YFSETQ. V dropped 0 bases and J dropped 6; count of bases not matched to a gene: 10. The CDR3 loop spans 17 amino acids. J is TRBJ2-3 and V is TRBV5-1, with TRBD2 matching 10 bases. The source of this sequence is a man between 65 and 85 years old with acute or convalescent COVID-19. Sequenced input: peripheral blood. The CDR3 sequence is CASSLEVAGGGVDTQYF. Here the CDR3 DNA reads TGCGCCAGCAGCTTGGAGGTAGCGGGGGGCGGGGTCGATACGCAGTATTTT.